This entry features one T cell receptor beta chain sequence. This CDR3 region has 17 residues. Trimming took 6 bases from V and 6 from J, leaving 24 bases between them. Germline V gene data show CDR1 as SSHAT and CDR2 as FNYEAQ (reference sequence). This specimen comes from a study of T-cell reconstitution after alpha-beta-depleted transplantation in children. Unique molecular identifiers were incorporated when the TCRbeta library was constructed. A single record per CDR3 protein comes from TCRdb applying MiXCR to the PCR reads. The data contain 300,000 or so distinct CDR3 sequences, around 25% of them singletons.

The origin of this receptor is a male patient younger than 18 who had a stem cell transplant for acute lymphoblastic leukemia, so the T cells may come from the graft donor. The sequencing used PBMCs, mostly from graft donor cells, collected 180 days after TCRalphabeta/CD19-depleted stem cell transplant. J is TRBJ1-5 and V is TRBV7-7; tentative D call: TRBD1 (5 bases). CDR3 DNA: TGTGCCAGCAGGCTTAACGGGGCAGGGAATTACCTTCAGCCCCAGCATTTT. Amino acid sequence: CASRLNGAGNYLQPQHF.